Below, 20 T cell receptor beta chains from the same sample are listed, as sequenced in a study of T cell responses to AZD1222 COVID-19 vaccine (dated by TCRdb to about 2021). Reading the label with the study, this specimen's time point is: baseline before first vaccination. Libraries were made using the immunoSEQ multiplex PCR assay. Not all clones reach the TCRdb copy of this immuneACCESS table, which keeps in-frame sequences only. Checked studies attribute under half of the gap to unresolved V genes and leave the rest unexplained. The sample includes more than 85,000 clones, with approximately 90% observed a single time. The top ten clonotypes cover approximately 8% of the sample. Sequenced here: peripheral blood, sampled on day 0 of AZD1222 vaccination. These receptors all stem from an adult in good health.

J is TRBJ1-4 and V is TRBV27; possibly TRBD1 for D (5 bases). CDR1 is MNHEY and CDR2 is SMNVEV in the germline V gene (reference sequence). The CDR3 runs to 15 residues. V lost 5 bases and J lost 7, with 17 bases in between. CDR3 DNA sequence: TGTGCCAGCAGTCCCCTCAGGGTGGGAGGTGAAAAACTGTTTTTT. Translation gives CASSPLRVGGEKLFF.

This sequence joins TRBV14 and TRBJ2-1, with 11 positions matching TRBD2. The CDR3 is 16 amino acids. Germline CDR1 is SGHDN and CDR2 is FVKESK. J gave up 9 bases and V 3 bases, and 10 bases lay outside the gene matches. CDR3 bases: TGTGCCAGCAGCCAGGTAGCGGGGGGGCTTTTCCGTGAGCAGTTCTTC. Its translation: CASSQVAGGLFREQFF.

This chain links TRBV6-5 with TRBJ2-2, with D tentatively TRBD1 (5 bases). V lost 0 bases and J 0 bases, leaving 5 bases between the germline ends. Germline values: CDR1 MNHEY, CDR2 SVGAGI. The CDR3 extends over 15 amino acids. In DNA, the CDR3 is TGTGCCAGCAGTTACTCGGACACGAACACCGGGGAGCTGTTTTTT. Translated: CASSYSDTNTGELFF.

This chain joins TRBV6-1 and TRBJ1-4, with D unclear. Trimming pared 2 bases from V and 0 bases from J, leaving 7 bases between. Germline V gene sequence: CDR1 MNHNS, CDR2 SASEGT. CDR3 length: 15 residues. DNA of the CDR3: TGTGCCAGCAGTGAATGGCATACAACTAATGAAAAACTGTTTTTT. This translates into CASSEWHTTNEKLFF.

The chain carries TRBV9 and TRBJ1-4; the D gene is possibly TRBD1 (5 bases). This CDR3 has 14 amino acids. Germline V gene sequence: CDR1 SGDLS, CDR2 YYNGEE. Trimming cost V 0 bases and J 10 bases, with 13 bases left between them. CDR3 sequence reads: CASSVGGIGGKLFF. The DNA for the CDR3 is TGTGCCAGCAGCGTAGGGGGAATTGGGGGAAAACTGTTTTTT.

This chain uses TRBV14 with TRBJ1-2, with 8 positions matching TRBD1. Per the germline V gene, CDR1 is SGHDN and CDR2 is FVKESK. Trimming took 1 base from V and 2 from J; bases not matched to a gene: 3. The CDR3 length is 15 residues. The CDR3 DNA follows: TGTGCCAGCAGCCAAGTAGGGGACAGGAACTATGGCTACACCTTC. It translates to CASSQVGDRNYGYTF.

This chain connects TRBV14 to TRBJ2-7, with D tentatively TRBD1 (6 bases). The germline V gene has CDR1 SGHDN and CDR2 FVKESK. V gave up 0 bases and J gave up 6 bases, with 15 bases separating them. The CDR3 runs to 15 residues. In DNA form, the CDR3 reads TGTGCCAGCAGCCAAGACAGACAGGTGCTCTTCGAGCAGTACTTC. Protein product: CASSQDRQVLFEQYF.

The chain carries TRBV2 and TRBJ2-7; TRBD1 might be the D (6 bases). V was trimmed by 7 bases and J by 0 bases, leaving 10 bases between them. Germline V CDR1 and CDR2: SNHLY, FYNNEI. CDR3 length: 13 residues. The CDR3: CASTQDSSYEQYF. Written as DNA, the CDR3 is TGTGCCAGCACCCAGGACAGCTCCTACGAGCAGTACTTC.

The J gene is TRBJ2-7, the V gene TRBV30; TRBD2 might be the D (7 bases). The CDR3 has 14 amino acids. The germline V gene encodes CDR1 GTSNPN and CDR2 SVGIG (reference sequence). V was trimmed by 2 bases and J by 5 bases, leaving 16 bases between them. The CDR3 DNA is TGTGCCTGGAGTCCGGGGGAGGGGGGCCACGAGCAGTACTTC. Amino acid sequence: CAWSPGEGGHEQYF.

Concerning this clone: Other DNA sequences from this sample encode an identical CDR3 as well. V is TRBV12-3 or TRBV12-4 and J is TRBJ2-7; possibly TRBD1 for D (6 bases). This CDR3 contains 13 residues. V gave up 5 bases and J gave up 2 bases, with 10 bases separating them. The CDR3 here is CASSRTETYEQYF. For the CDR3, the DNA is TGTGCCAGCAGTCGGACAGAAACCTACGAGCAGTACTTC.

J is TRBJ1-2 and V is TRBV10-1; D not certain. Germline-derived CDR1 and CDR2 are WNHNN and SYGVQD (reference sequence). Trimming took off 0 bases at V and 8 bases at J, with 19 bases between the two ends. This CDR3 is 16 amino acids long. CDR3: CASSESLSPITEGYTF. The CDR3 DNA sequence: TGCGCCAGCAGTGAGTCCTTGTCACCCATAACCGAGGGCTACACCTTC.

The chain joins TRBV28 to TRBJ1-4; D not resolved. The germline V gene has CDR1 MDHEN and CDR2 SYDVKM. CDR3 length: 11 amino acids. V shed 7 bases and J shed 6 bases, with 6 bases lying between them. The CDR3 spells CASTRYEKLFF. CDR3 bases: TGTGCCAGCACCCGATATGAAAAACTGTTTTTT. The full variable domain, its missing parts supplied by reference TRBV28 and TRBJ1-4, is DVKVTQSSRYLVKRTGEKVFLECVQDMDHENMFWYRQDPGLGLRLIYFSYDVKMKEKGDIPEGYSVSREKKERFSLILESASTNQTSMYLCASTRYEKLFFGSGTQLSVL.

J is TRBJ1-1 and V is TRBV29-1; TRBD1 might be the D (5 bases). V dropped 5 bases and J dropped 0 bases, with 10 bases sitting between them. The germline V gene has CDR1 SQVTM and CDR2 ANQGSEA. CDR3 size: 13 residues. The CDR3, as DNA: TGCAGCGTTTCCAGGGTATTGAACACTGAAGCTTTCTTT. The encoded protein is CSVSRVLNTEAFF.

The gene calls are TRBV3-1 (or the pseudogene TRBV3-2) and TRBJ1-2; the D gene is possibly TRBD1 (6 bases). The CDR3 spans 14 residues. CDR1 and CDR2 from the germline V gene are LGHDT and YNNKEL (reference sequence). V lost 2 bases to trimming and J lost 5 bases, with 12 bases between them. This CDR3 reads CASSQLQGLYGYTF. The CDR3 bases are TGTGCCAGCAGCCAATTGCAGGGGTTATATGGCTACACCTTC.

The chain uses TRBV5-1 and TRBJ2-2, with 7 positions matching TRBD1. The germline V gene encodes CDR1 SGHRS and CDR2 YFSETQ. Trimming took 5 bases from V and 1 from J; bases not matched to a gene: 2. There are 14 residues in the CDR3. The CDR3 region is CASRWTGNTGELFF. In DNA, the CDR3 is TGCGCCAGCAGATGGACAGGGAACACCGGGGAGCTGTTTTTT.

The gene calls are TRBV29-1 and TRBJ2-7, with D possibly TRBD1 on 5 matching bases. Between the trimmed V and J ends, which lost 5 bases and 4 bases, there was a span of 9 bases. In germline, CDR1 is SQVTM, CDR2 ANQGSEA. This CDR3 comprises 11 residues. As DNA, the CDR3 is TGCAGCGTTCACGACAGTTACGAGCAGTACTTC. Protein product: CSVHDSYEQYF.

This clone was detected only a few times. This same CDR3 is encoded by further DNA sequences in the sample. As DNA, the CDR3 is TGTGCCAGTAGTATAGAAGGGAACTATGGCTACACCTTC. Its translation is CASSIEGNYGYTF. J is TRBJ1-2 and V is TRBV19; D unresolved. Germline CDR1 and CDR2: LNHDA and SQIVND (reference sequence). Trimming stripped 0 bases from V and 2 bases from J, with 4 bases between. The CDR3 runs to 13 residues.

This chain joins TRBV6-5 and TRBJ2-7; possibly TRBD1 for D (5 bases). The CDR3 extends over 13 amino acids. In germline, CDR1 is MNHEY, CDR2 SVGAGI. V was trimmed by 5 bases and J by 0 bases, leaving 8 bases between them. The CDR3 reads CASSRQSSYEQYF. CDR3 in DNA: TGTGCCAGCAGTCGACAGAGCTCCTACGAGCAGTACTTC.

J is TRBJ1-6 and V is TRBV12-3 or TRBV12-4; D remains ambiguous. The CDR3 runs 11 residues. V was trimmed by 4 bases and J by 7 bases, leaving 2 bases between them. The CDR3 DNA is TGTGCCAGCAGTTCCAATTCACCCCTCCACTTT. Translated, it gives CASSSNSPLHF.

This clone has only one observation. The CDR3 DNA is TGTGCCAGCAGTGACAGGGTAGGGGACAATCAGCCCCAGCATTTT. Protein product: CASSDRVGDNQPQHF. The chain joins TRBV2 to TRBJ1-5, with D possibly TRBD1 on 5 matching bases. V lost 3 bases and J 3 bases, leaving 12 bases between the germline ends. The CDR3 length is 15 residues. Germline assignment: CDR1 SNHLY and CDR2 FYNNEI.